Following are 27 T cell receptor beta chains from one sample sequenced in a study of memory CD4+ T cells and cytomegalovirus serostatus. Repertoires were generated with immunoSEQ multiplex PCR, while TCRdb's copy carries only in-frame clones and drops some. This table has tens of thousands of clones, under 80% appearing once. The sort gate was single viable CD3+CD4+CD8-CD45RO+ cells for memory CD4+ T cells. The specimen was memory CD4+ T cells from blood. These receptors were collected from an adult in good health and CMV-seronegative.

CDR3 DNA: TGTGCCAGCGGAGGGGGAGGCTCCTACGAGCAGTACTTC. It specifies CASGGGGSYEQYF. This chain joins TRBV25-1 and TRBJ2-7, with D tentatively TRBD1 or TRBD2 (6 bases each). Germline CDR1 and CDR2: MGHDK and SYGVNS. The CDR3 runs to 13 residues. V was clipped by 8 bases and J by 0 bases, with 11 bases between them.

The CDR3 protein is CASSYKLGQGNPTQQYF. As DNA, the CDR3 is TGTGCCAGCAGTTACAAACTTGGACAGGGGAATCCTACGCAGCAGTACTTC. The chain has TRBV27 and TRBJ2-7, with TRBD1 identical over 9 bases. Germline V gene data show CDR1 as MNHEY and CDR2 as SMNVEV (reference sequence). This CDR3 is 17 amino acids long. J was trimmed by 8 bases and V by 4 bases; bases with no gene match: 18.

The chain combines TRBV5-1 with TRBJ2-5, with 7 bases lining up with TRBD2. Germline CDR1 SGHRS, CDR2 YFSETQ. After removal of 4 bases from V and 5 bases from J, the junction contained 14 bases not matched to a gene. The CDR3 is 16 residues long. The CDR3 here is CASSSGLGGIQETQYF. The CDR3, as DNA: TGCGCCAGCAGCAGTGGGTTGGGGGGGATACAGGAGACCCAGTACTTC.

This clone has more than one count but fewer than ten. The CDR3 nucleotides read TGTGCCAGCAGTTTCAGCGGGGGAGGGGCCGGGGAGCTGTTTTTT. It codes for CASSFSGGGAGELFF. The chain carries TRBV28 and TRBJ2-2; 8 nucleotides agree with TRBD2. The ends lost 3 bases at V and 6 bases at J; junction bases unmatched: 6. CDR1 is MDHEN, CDR2 SYDVKM, per germline. This CDR3 has 15 residues.

The V call is TRBV28, the J call TRBJ1-2, with 10 bases identical to TRBD1. Germline V gives CDR1 MDHEN, CDR2 SYDVKM. The V gene end was trimmed by 4 bases and the J gene end by 4 bases; junction bases not matched to a gene: 6. This CDR3 is 15 amino acids long. DNA of the CDR3: TGTGCCAGCAGTTCCCGGGACAGGGGCGCCTATGGCTACACCTTC. It specifies CASSSRDRGAYGYTF.

The J gene is TRBJ1-1, the V gene TRBV2; D unclear. With 5 bases removed from V and 3 bases from J, the gap between germline ends came to 10 bases. CDR1 SNHLY and CDR2 FYNNEI come from the germline V gene. The CDR3 runs 13 residues. The DNA of the CDR3 is TGTGCCAGCAGTCCCCGGCAGGACACTGAAGCTTTCTTT. It codes for CASSPRQDTEAFF.

CDR3 region: CASSYFPGQGGYGYTF. In nucleotides, the CDR3 is TGTGCCAGCAGTTATTTCCCAGGACAGGGCGGCTATGGCTACACCTTC. V gene TRBV6-6 combines with J gene TRBJ1-2; 8 bases fit TRBD1. Germline V gene sequence: CDR1 MNHNY, CDR2 SVGAGI (reference sequence). The CDR3 runs to 16 residues. J was trimmed by 4 bases and V by 3 bases; bases with no gene match: 10.

The chain carries TRBV10-2 and TRBJ1-1; no clear D gene. The CDR3 sequence is 13 residues long. The germline V gene encodes CDR1 WSHSY and CDR2 SAAADI. The germline V and J ends were trimmed by 8 bases and 1 base, with 11 bases remaining between them. The CDR3 nucleotides are TGCGCCAGCTCCCCTCGACAGAACACTGAAGCTTTCTTT. Protein product: CASSPRQNTEAFF.

V and J are TRBV4-1 and TRBJ1-2; D remains unclear. V was cut by 1 base and J by 0 bases, with 12 bases left in between. Looked up from germline, CDR1 is MGHRA and CDR2 is YSYEKL. The CDR3 contains 16 residues. In DNA, the CDR3 is TGCGCCAGCAGCCAAGGAATTCGAGGCGCTAACTATGGCTACACCTTC. It yields the protein CASSQGIRGANYGYTF.

The CDR3 DNA reads as TGTGCCAGCAGCCTAACTGTCCCCAAACCTGAAGCTTTCTTT. This gives the protein CASSLTVPKPEAFF. The chain recombines TRBV11-2 with TRBJ1-1; D call uncertain. CDR3 length: 14 amino acids. Germline V gives CDR1 SGHAT, CDR2 FQNNGV. Deletions cut 5 bases from V and 6 bases from J, with 16 bases between.

A remark on this clone: The sample carries other DNA sequences with the same CDR3. The chain employs TRBV6-5 and TRBJ1-5; no clear D. The V gene's germline CDR1 is MNHEY and CDR2 SVGAGI. The V and J ends lost 5 bases and 4 bases respectively, with 9 bases between them. The CDR3 contains 13 residues. As DNA, the CDR3 is TGTGCCAGCAGTCGACAACAAAATCAGCCCCAGCATTTT. This gives the protein CASSRQQNQPQHF.

This clone was detected only a few times. The genes are TRBV19 and TRBJ1-2, with 12 bases identical to TRBD1. In germline, CDR1 is LNHDA, CDR2 SQIVND (reference sequence). V lost 8 bases, J lost 7 bases, and 11 bases stayed unmatched. This CDR3 comprises 15 residues. This chain's CDR3 is CASEIPGQGARGYTF. DNA of the CDR3: TGTGCCAGTGAGATACCGGGACAGGGGGCACGTGGCTACACCTTC.

This clone came up a few times. This chain joins TRBV7-2 and TRBJ1-5, with 7 bases lining up with TRBD1. Germline V lookup: CDR1 SGHTA, CDR2 FQGNSA. The junction had 2 bases not matched to a gene; V was cut back by 5 bases and J by 1 base. The CDR3 sequence is 14 residues long. The CDR3 region has the DNA TGTGCCAGCAGCCTCAGGGGGAGCAATCAGCCCCAGCATTTT. Its protein is CASSLRGSNQPQHF.

The chain joins TRBV7-2 to TRBJ1-3; 11 bases align to TRBD1. This CDR3 region has 16 residues. Trimming removed 3 bases from V and 4 bases from J; junction bases left unmatched: 5. CDR1 is SGHTA and CDR2 is FQGNSA in the germline V gene. This chain's CDR3 is CASSFWTGGGGNTIYF. DNA of the CDR3: TGTGCCAGCAGCTTCTGGACAGGGGGCGGCGGAAACACCATATATTTT.

The chain combines TRBV19 with TRBJ1-1, with a weak D call TRBD1 (6 bases). Trimming shortened V by 4 bases and J by 4 bases, and 10 bases separated the two germline ends. This CDR3 comprises 13 residues. The germline CDR1 and CDR2 sequences are LNHDA and SQIVND (reference sequence). CDR3 sequence (DNA): TGTGCCAGTAGTAAGGGGGGCCTCACTGAAGCTTTCTTT. Its protein is CASSKGGLTEAFF.

This chain links TRBV6-6 with TRBJ2-3; D remains unclear. V lost 2 bases and J lost 2, with 5 bases in between. Per germline, CDR1 MNHNY and CDR2 SVGAGI (reference sequence). This CDR3 comprises 13 residues. CDR3 protein: CASSYGHTDTQYF. The CDR3 DNA follows: TGTGCCAGCAGTTACGGTCACACAGATACGCAGTATTTT.

CDR3 sequence (DNA): TGTGCCTGGAGTTCTGGGGAGTATGGCTACACCTTC. Translation gives CAWSSGEYGYTF. The V and J genes are TRBV30 and TRBJ1-2; D is uncertain. Germline V CDR1 and CDR2: GTSNPN, SVGIG (reference sequence). The CDR3 loop spans 12 amino acids. V lost 2 bases to trimming and J lost 5 bases, with 9 bases between them.

The chain is built from TRBV5-8 and TRBJ2-2; tentatively, D is TRBD2 (5 bases). Germline V gene data show CDR1 as SGHTS and CDR2 as YDEGEE. V shed 6 bases and J shed 4 bases, with 13 bases lying between them. The CDR3 spans 14 residues. CDR3 residues: CASIRRAGTGELFF. In DNA, the CDR3 is TGTGCCAGCATTCGTAGGGCGGGCACCGGGGAGCTGTTTTTT.

The V gene is TRBV28, the J gene TRBJ2-1; TRBD2 matches 10 bases. CDR1 and CDR2 from the germline V gene are MDHEN and SYDVKM. The CDR3 is 13 residues long. Losses at the gene ends were 2 bases for V and 15 bases for J; bases not matched to a gene: 7. The DNA of the CDR3 is TGTGCCAGCAGTTTACCGAGCGGGAGGGCCGGGTTCTTC. Residues: CASSLPSGRAGFF.

The chain combines TRBV15 with TRBJ2-7; 7 bases map to TRBD1. Germline trimming cut 3 bases from V and 4 bases from J; bases unmatched to any gene: 15. Germline assignment: CDR1 LNHNV and CDR2 YYDKDF (reference sequence). This CDR3 is built from 17 residues. CDR3 region: CATSSFRSDRDEYEQYF. The CDR3 coding sequence is TGTGCCACCAGCAGCTTCAGGTCCGACAGGGATGAGTACGAGCAGTACTTC.

The V gene is TRBV6-5, the J gene TRBJ2-3, with a tentative D call TRBD1 (5 bases). The CDR3 has 16 residues. Germline CDR1 and CDR2: MNHEY and SVGAGI. V gave up 2 bases and J gave up 6 bases, with 18 bases separating them. CDR3 sequence (DNA): TGTGCCAGCAGTTACACCCCAGGGATACAATCGGATACGCAGTATTTT. It codes for CASSYTPGIQSDTQYF.

The rearrangement uses TRBV6-1 and TRBJ2-2; D gene ambiguous. The CDR3 runs to 14 residues. The V gene lost 6 bases and the J gene lost 4 bases, with 12 bases spanning the gap. Germline CDR1 is MNHNS and CDR2 is SASEGT. The CDR3 sequence: CASRLDLFTGELFF. CDR3 bases: TGTGCCAGCAGGCTGGACCTATTCACCGGGGAGCTGTTTTTT.

The chain recombines TRBV7-2 with TRBJ1-5, with D possibly matching TRBD1 (6 bases). V lost 4 bases and J lost 0, with 10 bases in between. From germline, CDR1 is SGHTA and CDR2 FQGNSA. The CDR3 is 15 amino acids. The CDR3: CASSSTGYSNQPQHF. CDR3 bases: TGTGCCAGCAGCTCGACAGGTTATAGCAATCAGCCCCAGCATTTT.

V usage is TRBV7-9 and J usage is TRBJ1-2; 7 nucleotides line up with TRBD1. The CDR3 has 14 residues. The trim removed 3 bases at V and 3 bases at J, leaving 4 bases unmatched. Germline V gene lookup returns CDR1 SEHNR and CDR2 FQNEAQ (reference sequence). CDR3 bases: TGTGCCAGCAGCTTGATGGGGACAGACTATGGCTACACCTTC. It codes for CASSLMGTDYGYTF.

The rearrangement uses TRBV11-2 and TRBJ2-1; 8 bases match TRBD2. With 3 bases clipped from V and 4 bases from J, the junction kept 5 bases outside the gene matches. This CDR3 spans 15 amino acids. The germline V gene has CDR1 SGHAT and CDR2 FQNNGV. Here the CDR3 DNA reads TGTGCCAGCAGCTTCACGGGGGGGGGATACAATGAGCAGTTCTTC. Translation gives CASSFTGGGYNEQFF. The full variable domain, with the rest looked up from reference TRBV11-2 and TRBJ2-1, is EAGVAQSPRYKIIEKRQSVAFWCNPISGHATLYWYQQILGQGPKLLIQFQNNGVVDDSQLPKDRFSAERLKGVDSTLKIQPAKLEDSAVYLCASSFTGGGYNEQFFGPGTRLTVL.

This chain connects TRBV14 to TRBJ2-6; the D is unclear. CDR1 is SGHDN and CDR2 is FVKESK in the germline V gene. V was trimmed by 0 bases and J by 0 bases, leaving 12 bases between them. This CDR3 has 18 residues. The CDR3 DNA is TGTGCCAGCAGCCAAGAATGGCCCGTCCTCTCTGGGGCCAACGTCCTGACTTTC. It codes for CASSQEWPVLSGANVLTF.

This sequence joins TRBV7-5 and TRBJ2-3; the table's D call of TRBD2 was not tested on the DNA. TRBV7-5 is labeled a pseudogene. This CDR3 has 14 amino acids. The CDR3 here is CARRSDYRTDTQYF. The CDR3 coding sequence is TGTGCCAGAAGATCGGACTACCGAACAGATACGCAGTATTTT.